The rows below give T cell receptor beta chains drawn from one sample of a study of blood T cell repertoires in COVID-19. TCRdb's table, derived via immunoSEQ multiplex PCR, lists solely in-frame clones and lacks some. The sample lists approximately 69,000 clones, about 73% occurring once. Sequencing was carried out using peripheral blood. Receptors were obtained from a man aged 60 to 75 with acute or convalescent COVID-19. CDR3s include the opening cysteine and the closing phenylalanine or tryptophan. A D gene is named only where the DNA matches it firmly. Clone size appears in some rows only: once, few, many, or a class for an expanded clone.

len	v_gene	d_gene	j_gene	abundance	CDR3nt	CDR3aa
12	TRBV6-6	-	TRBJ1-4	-	TGTGCCAGCAGTTACTCGGGCGAAAAACTGTTTTTT	CASSYSGEKLFF
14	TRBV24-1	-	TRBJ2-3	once	TGTGCCACCAGTGACTTAGCGGCCACAGATACGCAGTATTTT	CATSDLAATDTQYF
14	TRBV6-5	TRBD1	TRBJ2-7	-	TGTGCCAGCAGTCGGGACAGCCTCTCCTACGAGCAGTACTTC	CASSRDSLSYEQYF
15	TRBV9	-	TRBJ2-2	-	TGTGCCAGCAGCGTAGGGAGCGGGTACACCGGGGAGCTGTTTTTT	CASSVGSGYTGELFF
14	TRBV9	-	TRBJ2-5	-	TGTGCCAGCAGCGAGGGGGCACTAGCTAAGACCCAGTACTTC	CASSEGALAKTQYF
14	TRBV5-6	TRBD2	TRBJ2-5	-	TGTGCCACCCTATTGAGCGGGGTGATCAGGGACCAGTACTTC	CATLLSGVIRDQYF
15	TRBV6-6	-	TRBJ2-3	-	TGTGCCAGCAGGACCAGGGGGGAAGGCACAGATACGCAGTATTTT	CASRTRGEGTDTQYF
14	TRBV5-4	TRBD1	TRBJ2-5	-	TGTGCCAGCAGCCCAGACAGGGGTCAAGAGACCCAGTACTTC	CASSPDRGQETQYF
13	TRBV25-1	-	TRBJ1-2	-	TGTGCCAGCAGCCTGGGACACAACTATGGCTACACCTTC	CASSLGHNYGYTF
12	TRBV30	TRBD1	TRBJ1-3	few	TGTGCCTGGAGTTTCAAACAGGGGGCCATATATTTT	CAWSFKQGAIYF
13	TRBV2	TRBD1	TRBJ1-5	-	TGTGCCAGCGCTGGGACAGGGAGTCAGCCCCAGCATTTT	CASAGTGSQPQHF
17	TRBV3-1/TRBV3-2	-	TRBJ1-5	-	TGTGCCAGCAGCCAAGATAGTGGAGGGCCGGGCAATCAGCCCCAGCATTTT	CASSQDSGGPGNQPQHF
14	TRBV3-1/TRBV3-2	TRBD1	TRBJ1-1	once	TGTGCCAGCAGCGGGGACAGCCAGAACACTGAAGCTTTCTTT	CASSGDSQNTEAFF
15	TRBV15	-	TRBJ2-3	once	TGTGCCACCAGTCTCGACTCGTCTAGCACAGATACGCAGTATTTT	CATSLDSSSTDTQYF
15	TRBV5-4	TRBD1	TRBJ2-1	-	TGTGCCAGCAGCTCGGACAGGGGGCCCTACAATGAGCAGTTCTTC	CASSSDRGPYNEQFF
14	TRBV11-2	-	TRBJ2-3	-	TGTGCCAGCAGCTTACAGACTAATGCAGATACGCAGTATTTT	CASSLQTNADTQYF
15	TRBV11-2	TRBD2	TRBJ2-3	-	TGTGCCAGCAGTTTTAGCGGGGGCTTCACAGATACGCAGTATTTT	CASSFSGGFTDTQYF
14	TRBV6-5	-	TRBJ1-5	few	TGTGCCAGCTTGGAGGGGTATCGCAATCAGCCCCAGCATTTT	CASLEGYRNQPQHF
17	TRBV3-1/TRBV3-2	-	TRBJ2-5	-	TGTGCCAGCAGCCAAGAACCCCCCGGGGACAACCAAGAGACCCAGTACTTC	CASSQEPPGDNQETQYF
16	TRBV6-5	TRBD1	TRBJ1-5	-	TGTGCCAGCAGTTACACGGGACAGGGATCAAATCAGCCCCAGCATTTT	CASSYTGQGSNQPQHF
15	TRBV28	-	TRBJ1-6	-	TGTGCCAGCAGTTCACAGGGCTTCTATAATTCACCCCTCCACTTT	CASSSQGFYNSPLHF
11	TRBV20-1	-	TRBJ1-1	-	TGCAGTGCTAGAGTTTCCGCTGAAGCTTTCTTT	CSARVSAEAFF
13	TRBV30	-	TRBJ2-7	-	TGTGCCTGGAGCCGAGGGGGTTCCTACGAGCAGTACTTC	CAWSRGGSYEQYF
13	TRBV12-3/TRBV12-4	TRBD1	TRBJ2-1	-	TGTGCCAGCAGTTTGACAGGGGCTAATGAGCAGTTCTTC	CASSLTGANEQFF
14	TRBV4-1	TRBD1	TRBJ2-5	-	TGCGCCAGCAGCCAAAGCGACAGGGGCGAGACCCAGTACTTC	CASSQSDRGETQYF
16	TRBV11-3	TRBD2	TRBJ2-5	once	TGTGCCAGCAGCTTAGAGACTAGCGCTAGTATGGAGACCCAGTACTTC	CASSLETSASMETQYF
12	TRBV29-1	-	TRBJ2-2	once	TGCAGCGTTCATCAGGGTACCGGGGAGCTGTTTTTT	CSVHQGTGELFF
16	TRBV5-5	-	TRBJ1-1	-	TGTGCCAGCAGCTTGGCCGCCAGGGGAACCTGGACTGAAGCTTTCTTT	CASSLAARGTWTEAFF
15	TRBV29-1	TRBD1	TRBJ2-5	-	TGCAGCGTAGAGTCCGGGACAGGGAATTTGGAGACCCAGTACTTC	CSVESGTGNLETQYF
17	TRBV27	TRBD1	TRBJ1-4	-	TGTGCCAGCAGACGGACAGGGAGTACGGCAACTAATGAAAAACTGTTTTTT	CASRRTGSTATNEKLFF
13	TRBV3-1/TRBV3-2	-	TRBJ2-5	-	TGTGCCAGCAGCCGCCAGGGTGGCGAGACCCAGTACTTC	CASSRQGGETQYF
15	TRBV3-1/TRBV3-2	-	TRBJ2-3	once	TGTGCCAGCAGCCAAGGGAGGCGGTCCACAGATACGCAGTATTTT	CASSQGRRSTDTQYF
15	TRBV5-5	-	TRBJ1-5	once	TGTGCCAGCAGCTTCGGCAGGGGCTTCGGGCAGCCCCAGCATTTT	CASSFGRGFGQPQHF
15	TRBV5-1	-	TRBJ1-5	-	TGCGCCAGCAGCTACGACAGTTATAGCAATCAGCCCCAGCATTTT	CASSYDSYSNQPQHF
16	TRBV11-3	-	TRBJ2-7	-	TGTGCCAGCAGCTTGGAAGGACCGGGACAAGGATACGAGCAGTACTTC	CASSLEGPGQGYEQYF
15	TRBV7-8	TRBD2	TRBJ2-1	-	TGTGCCAGCAGACGCCGGGAGGGCCTCAACAATGAGCAGTTCTTC	CASRRREGLNNEQFF
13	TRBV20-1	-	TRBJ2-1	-	TGCAGTGCTAGTCGTCCCTCCTACAATGAGCAGTTCTTC	CSASRPSYNEQFF
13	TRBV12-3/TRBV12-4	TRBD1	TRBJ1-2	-	TGTGCCAGCAGTTTACTTTCTACAGGGGTCTACACCTTC	CASSLLSTGVYTF
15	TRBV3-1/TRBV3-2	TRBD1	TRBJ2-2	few	TGTGCCAGCAGCCTTCAGACAGGGGGCACCGGGGAGCTGTTTTTT	CASSLQTGGTGELFF
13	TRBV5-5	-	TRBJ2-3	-	TGTGCCAGCAGCCCTTTGACTAGAGATACGCAGTATTTT	CASSPLTRDTQYF
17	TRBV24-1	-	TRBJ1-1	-	TGTGCCACCAGTGACCCACGGACGGGAGGGGCGGACACTGAAGCTTTCTTT	CATSDPRTGGADTEAFF
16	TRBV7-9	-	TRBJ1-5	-	TGTGCCAGCAGCTTATTTGATCGAGGCACCAATCAGCCCCAGCATTTT	CASSLFDRGTNQPQHF
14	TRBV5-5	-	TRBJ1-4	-	TGTGCCAGCAGCTTGGCACAGCAGAATGAAAAACTGTTTTTT	CASSLAQQNEKLFF
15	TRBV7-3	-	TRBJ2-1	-	TGTGCCAGCAGCAGTGGACTACCGCCTTACAATGAGCAGTTCTTC	CASSSGLPPYNEQFF
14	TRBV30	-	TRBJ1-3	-	TGTGCCTGGTCAGGGGACCCCACTGGAAACACCATATATTTT	CAWSGDPTGNTIYF
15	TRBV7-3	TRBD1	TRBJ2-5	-	TGTGCCAGCAGCCCAACCCGACAGGGCCAAGAGACCCAGTACTTC	CASSPTRQGQETQYF
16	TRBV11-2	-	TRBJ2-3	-	TGTGCCAGCAGCTCCCGACGGGTCAGGGGCCAAGATACGCAGTATTTT	CASSSRRVRGQDTQYF